The T cell receptor (beta chain) described here comes from a study of Graves' ophthalmopathy and Graves' hyperthyroidism. Turning to this clonotype: Its antigen remains unknown.

Amplified TCR beta CDR3 regions were obtained using RNA transcripts as template. First-round RT-PCR employed HTBI primers, with a second-round multiplex PCR after it. TCRdb reprocessed the multiplex PCR reads with MiXCR, giving one entry per CDR3 protein. The data show 600,000 to 700,000 distinct CDR3 sequences, over 40% seen once. PBMCs originated in more than 7.5 ml of fresh peripheral blood. Study-wide findings and caveats: Most clonotypes expanded in thyroid above 0.001 frequency were present in blood too.

This CDR3 contains 13 residues. V shed 6 bases and J 7 bases; nucleotides not matched to a gene: 6. The V gene's germline CDR1 is ENHRY and CDR2 SYGVKD. The sequenced sample was peripheral blood. The receptor's source is an adult man with Graves' ophthalmopathy. The chain uses TRBV10-3 and TRBJ1-1; TRBD1 matches at 9 bases. The CDR3 coding sequence is TGTGCCATCAGACCGGACAGGGGTGGTGAAGCTTTCTTT. This gives the protein CAIRPDRGGEAFF.